This entry is about one T cell receptor beta chain. The entry originates in a study of control samples from healthy donors and cancer patients. TCRdb's table, derived via immunoSEQ multiplex PCR, lists solely in-frame clones and lacks some. The data hold about 120,000 clones, with around nine tenths observed a single time. Sequencing was done on a sample of blood. The sequence was collected from a man in his thirties or forties in good health.

CDR3 sequence (DNA): TGCGCCAGCAGACAGGGCGCGCAAGAGACCCAGTACTTC. Translation gives CASRQGAQETQYF. The chain recombines TRBV5-1 with TRBJ2-5; D is perhaps TRBD1 (6 bases). The germline CDR1 and CDR2 sequences are SGHRS and YFSETQ. There are 13 residues in the CDR3. V lost 5 bases, J lost 2 bases, and 10 bases lay in between.